These 7 T cell receptor beta chains were sequenced from one sample in a study of T cells after yellow fever vaccination. TCRdb analysed the 5' RACE reads with MiXCR anew, one entry per CDR3 protein. The sample has 400,000 to 650,000 distinct CDR3 sequences; around a fifth are singletons. This specimen consisted of PBMCs, obtained less than 25 days after the first yellow fever vaccination. The receptors were sampled from a man aged 18 to 30 who received the YFV17D yellow fever vaccine.

In DNA, the CDR3 is TGTGCCAGCAGCTCCCTATTAAGCTCCTACAATGAGCAGTTCTTC. Its translation is CASSSLLSSYNEQFF. The chain uses TRBV7-9 and TRBJ2-1; D uncertain. The V end was cut by 4 bases, the J end by 0 bases, with 10 bases between. The germline CDR1 and CDR2 sequences are SEHNR and FQNEAQ (reference sequence). There are 15 residues in the CDR3.

A few counts support this clonotype. The chain uses TRBV6-1 and TRBJ2-7; tentative D call: TRBD1 (6 bases). Trimming removed 7 bases at V and 3 bases at J, with 13 bases between. Germline V gene lookup returns CDR1 MNHNS and CDR2 SASEGT. The CDR3 is 13 residues long. This chain's CDR3 is CASTPGQNYEQYF. The CDR3 DNA reads TGTGCCAGCACCCCGGGACAAAACTACGAGCAGTACTTC.

This clonotype was seen a handful of times. V is TRBV4-3 and J is TRBJ1-6; TRBD1 might be the D (6 bases). Trimming stripped 1 base from V and 5 bases from J, with 12 bases between. The CDR3 loop spans 16 amino acids. In germline, CDR1 is LGHNA, CDR2 YSLEER. The CDR3 loop is CASSQGKTGDNSPLHF. CDR3 coding DNA: TGCGCCAGCAGCCAAGGGAAGACAGGCGATAATTCACCCCTCCACTTT.

This clonotype was found a few times. The chain has TRBV5-5 and TRBJ2-5, with D maybe TRBD2 (7 bases). CDR1 and CDR2 from the germline V gene are SGHKS and YYEKEE (reference sequence). V was clipped by 0 bases and J by 5 bases, with 14 bases between them. This CDR3 contains 15 residues. The CDR3 here is CASSLGFGGQETQYF. CDR3 bases: TGTGCCAGCAGCTTGGGGTTCGGGGGGCAGGAGACCCAGTACTTC.

This chain links TRBV28 with TRBJ2-7, with 7 bases lining up with TRBD2. The CDR3 is 16 amino acids. Trimming cost V 5 bases and J 0 bases; bases outside gene matches: 10. Germline V lookup: CDR1 MDHEN, CDR2 SYDVKM. The CDR3 sequence is CASSTGTIVSSYEQYV. In DNA form, the CDR3 reads TGTGCCAGCAGTACCGGGACTATCGTTAGCTCCTACGAGCAGTACGTC.

This clonotype was seen only a few times. CDR3 protein: CASSYTRDRVSYEQYF. Written as DNA, the CDR3 is TGTGCCAGCAGTTATACTCGGGACAGGGTCTCCTACGAGCAGTACTTC. The V call is TRBV7-2, the J call TRBJ2-7; 9 bases fit TRBD1. CDR3 size: 16 residues. CDR1 and CDR2 (germline): SGHTA, FQGNSA. Losses at the gene ends were 6 bases for V and 0 bases for J; bases not matched to a gene: 9.

This rearrangement joins TRBV4-3 to TRBJ2-1; the D is unclear. Trimming shortened V by 4 bases and J by 6 bases, and 7 bases separated the two germline ends. This CDR3 comprises 12 residues. The germline V gene has CDR1 LGHNA and CDR2 YSLEER. CDR3 protein: CASSPWGNEQFF. The DNA of the CDR3 is TGCGCCAGCAGCCCGTGGGGCAATGAGCAGTTCTTC.